The rows below give T cell receptor beta chains drawn from one sample of a study of blood T cell repertoires in COVID-19. Profiled with immunoSEQ multiplex PCR; TCRdb holds only in-frame clones, not every one. The sample yields approximately 170,000 clones, less than 90% seen once. Sequenced: peripheral blood. The receptor set was obtained from a woman in her 70s with COVID-19, enrolled during active disease. The CDR3 runs from the conserved cysteine through the conserved F or W. A D gene is named only where the DNA matches it firmly. Clone size is stated in some rows and not others, as once, few, many or a class when expanded.

v_call: TRBV7-3
d_call: .
j_call: TRBJ2-5
clone_size: .
cdr3_aa: CASSPGGPGTQYF
cdr3_nt: TGTGCCAGCAGCCCGGGCGGGCCGGGGACCCAGTACTTC

v_call: TRBV28
d_call: .
j_call: TRBJ1-6
clone_size: once
cdr3_aa: CASSLSDRSPLHF
cdr3_nt: TGTGCCAGCAGTTTAAGCGATCGTTCACCCCTCCACTTT

v_call: TRBV5-1
d_call: TRBD1
j_call: TRBJ2-2
clone_size: .
cdr3_aa: CASSPGQGATGELFF
cdr3_nt: TGCGCCAGTTCCCCGGGACAGGGGGCGACCGGGGAGCTGTTTTTT

v_call: TRBV27
d_call: .
j_call: TRBJ2-3
clone_size: once
cdr3_aa: CASSTDPGGADTQYF
cdr3_nt: TGTGCCAGCAGCACTGACCCCGGCGGGGCAGATACGCAGTATTTT

v_call: TRBV19
d_call: TRBD1
j_call: TRBJ2-4
clone_size: .
cdr3_aa: CASRSTGDHIQYF
cdr3_nt: TGTGCCAGTAGATCAACAGGGGATCACATTCAGTACTTC

v_call: TRBV5-1
d_call: TRBD2
j_call: TRBJ2-3
clone_size: few
cdr3_aa: CASSDRLAGVAADTQYF
cdr3_nt: TGCGCCAGCAGCGACCGACTAGCGGGAGTGGCGGCAGATACGCAGTATTTT

v_call: TRBV11-2
d_call: .
j_call: TRBJ1-1
clone_size: .
cdr3_aa: CASSLPGVNTEAFF
cdr3_nt: TGTGCCAGCAGCCTGCCAGGGGTGAACACTGAAGCTTTCTTT

v_call: TRBV14
d_call: TRBD2
j_call: TRBJ2-5
clone_size: .
cdr3_aa: CASSQERLAGVPKETQYF
cdr3_nt: TGTGCCAGCAGCCAAGAGAGGCTAGCGGGAGTTCCCAAAGAGACCCAGTACTTC

v_call: TRBV19
d_call: TRBD2
j_call: TRBJ2-1
clone_size: .
cdr3_aa: CASSGRVAGEGEQFF
cdr3_nt: TGTGCCAGTAGTGGGAGAGTAGCGGGAGAAGGTGAGCAGTTCTTC

v_call: TRBV28
d_call: TRBD2
j_call: TRBJ2-3
clone_size: .
cdr3_aa: CASTPRLAGGRGDTQYF
cdr3_nt: TGTGCCAGCACCCCCCGACTAGCGGGGGGCCGTGGAGATACGCAGTATTTT

v_call: TRBV5-1
d_call: TRBD1
j_call: TRBJ2-6
clone_size: .
cdr3_aa: CASRAQGASAGANVLTF
cdr3_nt: TGCGCCAGCAGAGCTCAGGGGGCTTCAGCTGGGGCCAACGTCCTGACTTTC

v_call: TRBV5-1
d_call: .
j_call: TRBJ2-1
clone_size: .
cdr3_aa: CASSLAGVDEQFF
cdr3_nt: TGCGCCAGCAGCTTGGCGGGAGTTGATGAGCAGTTCTTC

v_call: TRBV10-2
d_call: .
j_call: TRBJ1-1
clone_size: few
cdr3_aa: CASSTRGVNTEAFF
cdr3_nt: TGCGCCAGCAGCACCCGGGGTGTTAACACTGAAGCTTTCTTT

v_call: TRBV6-1
d_call: .
j_call: TRBJ1-1
clone_size: .
cdr3_aa: CASSDPPGGSEAFF
cdr3_nt: TGTGCCAGCAGTGATCCACCCGGGGGGTCTGAAGCTTTCTTT

v_call: TRBV2
d_call: .
j_call: TRBJ1-4
clone_size: .
cdr3_aa: CASSGERVINEKLFF
cdr3_nt: TGTGCCAGCAGTGGGGAGCGGGTTATTAATGAAAAACTGTTTTTT

v_call: TRBV12-3/TRBV12-4
d_call: .
j_call: TRBJ2-1
clone_size: many
cdr3_aa: CASSLTWSEQFF
cdr3_nt: TGTGCCAGCAGTTTAACGTGGAGTGAGCAGTTCTTC

v_call: TRBV6-5
d_call: TRBD1
j_call: TRBJ1-3
clone_size: once
cdr3_aa: CASKQGSYSGNTIYF
cdr3_nt: TGTGCCAGCAAACAGGGGTCCTACTCTGGAAACACCATATATTTT